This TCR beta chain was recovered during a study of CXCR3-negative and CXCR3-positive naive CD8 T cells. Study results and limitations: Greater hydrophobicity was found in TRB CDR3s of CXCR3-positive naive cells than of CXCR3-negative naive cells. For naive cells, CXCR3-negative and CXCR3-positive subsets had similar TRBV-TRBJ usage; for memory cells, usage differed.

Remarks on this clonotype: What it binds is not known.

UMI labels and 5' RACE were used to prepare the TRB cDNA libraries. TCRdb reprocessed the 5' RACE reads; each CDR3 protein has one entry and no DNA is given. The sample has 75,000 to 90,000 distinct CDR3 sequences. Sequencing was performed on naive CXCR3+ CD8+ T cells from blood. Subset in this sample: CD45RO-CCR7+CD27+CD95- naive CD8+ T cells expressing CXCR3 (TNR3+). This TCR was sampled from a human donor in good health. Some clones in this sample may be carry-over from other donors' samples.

The CDR3 loop reads CASSARGPGALEQYF. The V gene is TRBV6-2 or TRBV6-3, the J gene TRBJ2-7; TCRdb's D call of TRBD1 is untestable without DNA. The germline CDR1 and CDR2 sequences are MNHEY and SVGEGT. The CDR3 loop spans 15 amino acids.